Each of the 14 T cell receptor beta chains below was sequenced from the same sample in a study of PD-1 blockade in classical Hodgkin lymphoma. Clones were read by immunoSEQ multiplex PCR, and TCRdb kept only the in-frame ones, dropping some. The sample records fewer than 30,000 clones, over 65% being singletons. Brentuximab vedotin exposure varied, and every patient relapsed after autologous stem cell transplantation. The sample was peripheral blood mononuclear cells (PBMCs), taken before the second cycle of nivolumab. The receptor source for this set is a human donor with classical Hodgkin lymphoma.

This chain links TRBV30 with TRBJ2-7; maybe TRBD2 (5 bases). CDR3 length: 17 residues. Deletions cut 3 bases from V and 2 bases from J, with 23 bases between. Germline V gives CDR1 GTSNPN, CDR2 SVGIG (reference sequence). This CDR3 reads CAWSLSHSCPRAYEQYV. The DNA for the CDR3 is TGTGCCTGGAGCCTTTCTCACTCTTGTCCGAGGGCCTACGAGCAGTACGTC.

As DNA, the CDR3 is TGTGCCAGTAGTCTAAGGACAGCGAACACTGAAGCTTTCTTT. Translated: CASSLRTANTEAFF. The rearrangement links TRBV19 to TRBJ1-1; D is perhaps TRBD1 (6 bases). CDR3 length: 14 residues. Germline V CDR1 and CDR2: LNHDA, SQIVND (reference sequence). V was cut by 5 bases and J by 1 base, with 11 bases left in between.

This chain links TRBV29-1 with TRBJ2-2; D may match TRBD1 or TRBD2 (5 bases each). Per germline, CDR1 SQVTM and CDR2 ANQGSEA. V was shortened by 6 bases and J by 8 bases, with 22 bases between the two germline ends. This CDR3 has 15 residues. CDR3 nucleotide sequence: TGCAGCGTGACCTTTGGAGCAGGGCGGGTTGGGGAGCTGTTTTTT. It codes for CSVTFGAGRVGELFF.

The table lists this clone with a few counts. CDR3 loop: CASSSRDRDTGELFF. The CDR3 DNA reads as TGTGCCAGCAGCTCCCGGGACAGGGACACCGGGGAGCTGTTTTTT. The chain has TRBV7-3 and TRBJ2-2; TRBD1 matches 9 bases. Trimming cost V 4 bases and J 3 bases; bases outside gene matches: 3. The CDR3 totals 15 residues. Germline V gene lookup returns CDR1 SGHTA and CDR2 FQGTGA.

This rearrangement joins TRBV4-1 to TRBJ1-5; D gene uncertain. CDR3 length equals 15 residues. V dropped 0 bases and J dropped 7 bases, with 13 bases sitting between them. The V gene's germline CDR1 is MGHRA and CDR2 YSYEKL. The CDR3 region has the DNA TGCGCCAGCAGCCAAGATTTTCAGGCTATGCAGCCCCAGCATTTT. Amino acids: CASSQDFQAMQPQHF.

This chain uses TRBV5-1 with TRBJ2-1; D tentatively fits TRBD1 or TRBD2 (6 bases each). The CDR3 sequence is 17 residues long. Germline V gene data show CDR1 as SGHRS and CDR2 as YFSETQ. V lost 5 bases and J 4 bases, leaving 22 bases between the germline ends. CDR3 in DNA: TGCGCCAGCAGACAGGCAGGAGGGGGAGAGGGTTACAATGAGCAGTTCTTC. It codes for CASRQAGGGEGYNEQFF.

The chain recombines TRBV27 with TRBJ1-1; 7 bases fit TRBD1. J gave up 10 bases and V 4 bases, and 15 bases lay outside the gene matches. Looked up from germline, CDR1 is MNHEY and CDR2 is SMNVEV (reference sequence). The CDR3 spans 15 residues. The CDR3 loop is CASSSPWGDSPRAFF. CDR3 bases: TGTGCCAGCAGTTCCCCCTGGGGGGACAGCCCTAGAGCTTTCTTT.

A remark on this clone: At one end the junction does not follow the germline gene, possibly because of a read error. This chain joins TRBV6-1 and TRBJ1-2; TRBD1 aligns across 9 bases. The CDR3 spans 16 residues. Germline V gene data show CDR1 as MNHNS and CDR2 as SASEGT. The CDR3 coding sequence is TGTGCCTGCAGTGATTGGGTGGGGAACAGGGGGCTGGGCTACACCTTC. It specifies CACSDWVGNRGLGYTF.

The V gene is TRBV6-5, the J gene TRBJ2-7; no reliable D call. The CDR3 extends over 14 amino acids. Germline lookup yields CDR1 MNHEY and CDR2 SVGAGI. The germline V and J ends were trimmed by 2 bases and 6 bases, with 14 bases remaining between them. CDR3 nucleotide sequence: TGTGCCAGCAGTTACCTAGGCGGCCTAAGCGAGCAGTACGTC. Translation: CASSYLGGLSEQYV.

The J gene is TRBJ1-2, the V gene TRBV5-6; D perhaps matches TRBD1 (6 bases). The V end lost 5 bases, the J end lost 8 bases, and 10 bases lay between the germline ends. CDR3 length: 11 residues. Germline CDR1 SGHDT, CDR2 YYEEEE. The DNA for the CDR3 is TGTGCCAGCAGACAGGGTAGCGGCTACACCTTC. It codes for CASRQGSGYTF.

The chain couples TRBV4-1 to TRBJ1-1, with unresolved D. V was trimmed by 1 base and J by 1 base, leaving 7 bases between them. This CDR3 is 14 amino acids long. Germline V gene data show CDR1 as MGHRA and CDR2 as YSYEKL. This chain's CDR3 is CASSQGPQNTEAFF. The CDR3 nucleotides read TGCGCCAGCAGCCAAGGGCCGCAGAACACTGAAGCTTTCTTT.

CDR3 residues: CSVTRDGTMNTEAFF. The CDR3 coding sequence is TGCAGCGTCACGCGAGACGGAACCATGAACACTGAAGCTTTCTTT. The chain is built from TRBV29-1 and TRBJ1-1, with D unresolved. With 6 bases removed from V and 0 bases from J, the gap between germline ends came to 17 bases. This CDR3 contains 15 residues. CDR1 and CDR2 from the germline V gene are SQVTM and ANQGSEA.

Here the CDR3 DNA reads TGTGCCAGCAGCACCCGAGACACCGGGGAGCTGTTTTTT. This sequence encodes CASSTRDTGELFF. The chain has TRBV7-2 and TRBJ2-2; no definite D call. This CDR3 comprises 13 residues. The V gene lost 5 bases and the J gene lost 3 bases, with 7 bases spanning the gap. The germline V gene encodes CDR1 SGHTA and CDR2 FQGNSA.

The V call is TRBV11-2, the J call TRBJ2-1; D ambiguous. V gave up 5 bases and J gave up 3 bases, with 8 bases separating them. The CDR3 consists of 13 residues. Germline V gene sequence: CDR1 SGHAT, CDR2 FQNNGV. CDR3: CASSGRNYNEQFF. CDR3 coding DNA: TGTGCCAGCAGCGGTAGAAACTACAATGAGCAGTTCTTC.